This T cell receptor beta chain was found in a study of cytomegalovirus exposure and HLA in healthy donors. With 1 base removed from V and 4 bases from J, the gap between germline ends came to 9 bases. Germline assignment: CDR1 SEHNR and CDR2 FQNEAQ (reference sequence). This CDR3 comprises 14 residues. As for the donors, each was a healthy bone marrow donor. The study's findings and limits: CMV serostatus stood as the only immune exposure information on hand.

Comments on this clone: Its specificity is unknown.

PCR amplification relied on 60 Vbeta primers (plus 13 Jbeta primers). Source study methods: Approximately 12 million of 80 million to 85 million unique TCR beta chains were shared, per a later count. Some clones are missing from TCRdb's copy, which holds only in-frame ones; the method was immunoSEQ multiplex PCR. That table furnishes V, J and clone size, whereas the DNA furnished D and trimming. The top ten hold 5% to 6% of the sample, which has 100,000 to 150,000 clones, roughly 8.3% seen once. The sequence was collected from a man aged 40-49 years in good health and CMV-seronegative. The chain joins TRBV7-9 to TRBJ2-3; D ambiguous. Sequenced sample: PBMCs. Here the CDR3 DNA reads TGTGCCAGCAGCTTAGATCTTTCAGCAGATACGCAGTATTTT. Its protein is CASSLDLSADTQYF.